This TCR beta chain was sequenced for a study of T-cell memory formation after mild COVID-19. Notes on the study in general: For second-wave clones that peaked at day 37, SARS-CoV-2 specificity went unverified. There was a balanced CD4/CD8 profile in clones contracting day 15 to 85, and later expanders leaned CD4+. Contracting CD4+ clones lay largely in CM and EM, with CD8+ ones residing in EMRA.

The authors produced TCR alpha and TCR beta cDNA libraries with sample barcodes and UMIs by 5'RACE using constant-segment primers. TCRdb processed the 5' RACE reads anew with MiXCR; each CDR3 protein has one entry. The repertoire holds 200,000 or so distinct CDR3 sequences, with 16% as singletons. On this clonotype itself: What it recognizes is unknown.

The CDR3 runs to 14 residues. Unmatched junction bases numbered 10, after V lost 6 bases and J lost 2 bases. CDR1 is SQVTM, CDR2 ANQGSEA, per germline. The V and J genes are TRBV29-1 and TRBJ2-7, with TRBD1 identical over 7 bases. This clonotype was obtained from an adult woman who had mild COVID-19 (a few samples of this study predate the infection). Cell type and time point are not known. What was sequenced was PBMCs or a T cell subset sorted from them (not recorded which). For the CDR3, the DNA is TGCAGCGTCAAACAATCCGGGACAGCCTACGAGCAGTACTTC. This translates into CSVKQSGTAYEQYF.